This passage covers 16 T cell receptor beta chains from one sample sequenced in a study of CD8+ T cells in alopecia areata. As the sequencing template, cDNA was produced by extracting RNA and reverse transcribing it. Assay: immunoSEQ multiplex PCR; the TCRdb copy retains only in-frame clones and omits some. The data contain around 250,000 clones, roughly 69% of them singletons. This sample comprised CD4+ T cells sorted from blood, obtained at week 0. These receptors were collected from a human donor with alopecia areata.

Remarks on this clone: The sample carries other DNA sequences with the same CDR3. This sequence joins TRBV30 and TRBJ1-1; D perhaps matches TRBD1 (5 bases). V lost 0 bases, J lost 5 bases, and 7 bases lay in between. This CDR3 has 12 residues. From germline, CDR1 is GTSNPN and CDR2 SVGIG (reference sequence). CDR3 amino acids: CAWSVRGTEAFF. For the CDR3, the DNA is TGTGCCTGGAGTGTACGGGGGACTGAAGCTTTCTTT.

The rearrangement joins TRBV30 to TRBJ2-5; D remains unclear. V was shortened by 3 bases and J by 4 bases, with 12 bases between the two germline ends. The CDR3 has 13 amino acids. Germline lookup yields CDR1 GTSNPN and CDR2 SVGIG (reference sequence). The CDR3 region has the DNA TGTGCCTGGAGGCTTGGGGTCGCAGAGACCCAGTACTTC. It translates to CAWRLGVAETQYF.

The CDR3 coding sequence is TGCAGCGTTGCTCGCGCCTCCCCCAGCATATCCACTGAAGCTTTCTTT. This gives the protein CSVARASPSISTEAFF. V is TRBV29-1 and J is TRBJ1-1; D uncertain. The CDR3 is made up of 16 amino acids. Per germline, CDR1 SQVTM and CDR2 ANQGSEA. Deletions cut 4 bases from V and 4 bases from J, with 22 bases between. The full variable domain, its missing parts supplied by reference TRBV29-1 and TRBJ1-1, is SAVISQKPSRDICQRGTSLTIQCQVDSQVTMMFWYRQQPGQSLTLIATANQGSEATYESGFVIDKFPISRPNLTFSTLTVSNMSPEDSSIYLCSVARASPSISTEAFFGQGTRLTVV.

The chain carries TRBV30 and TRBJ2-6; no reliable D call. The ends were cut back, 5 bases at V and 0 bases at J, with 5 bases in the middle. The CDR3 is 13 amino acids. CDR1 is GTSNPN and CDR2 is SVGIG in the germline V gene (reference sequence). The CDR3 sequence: CAWDGSGANVLTF. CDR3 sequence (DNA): TGTGCCTGGGACGGCTCTGGGGCCAACGTCCTGACTTTC. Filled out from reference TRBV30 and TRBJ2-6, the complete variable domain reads SQTIHQWPATLVQPVGSPLSLECTVEGTSNPNLYWYRQAAGRGLQLLFYSVGIGQISSEVPQNLSASRPQDRQFILSSKKLLLSDSGFYLCAWDGSGANVLTFGAGSRLTVL.

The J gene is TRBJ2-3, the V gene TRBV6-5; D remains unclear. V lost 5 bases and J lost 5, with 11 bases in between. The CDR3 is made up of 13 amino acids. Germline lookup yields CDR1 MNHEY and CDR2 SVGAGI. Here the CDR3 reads CASSPQWRDTQYF. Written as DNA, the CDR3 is TGTGCCAGCAGTCCCCAATGGCGAGATACGCAGTATTTT.

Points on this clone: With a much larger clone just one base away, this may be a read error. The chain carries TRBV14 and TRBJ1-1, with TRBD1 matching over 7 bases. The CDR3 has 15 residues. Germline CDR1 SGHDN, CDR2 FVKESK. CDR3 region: CASSQITGANTEALF. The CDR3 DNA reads TGTGCCAGCAGCCAGATTACAGGGGCGAACACTGAAGCTCTCTTT.

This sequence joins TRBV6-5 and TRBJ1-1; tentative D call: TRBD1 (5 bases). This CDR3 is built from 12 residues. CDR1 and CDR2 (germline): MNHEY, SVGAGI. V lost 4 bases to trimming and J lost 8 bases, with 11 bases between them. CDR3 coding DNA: TGTGCCAGCAGTTTCCTAGACAGCGAAGCTTTCTTT. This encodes CASSFLDSEAFF.

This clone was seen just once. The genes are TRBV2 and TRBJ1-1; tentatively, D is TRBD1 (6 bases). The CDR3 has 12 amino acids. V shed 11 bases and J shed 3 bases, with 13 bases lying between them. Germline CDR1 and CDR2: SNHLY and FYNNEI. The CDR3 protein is CAGAGEYTEAFF. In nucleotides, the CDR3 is TGTGCCGGTGCAGGGGAATACACTGAAGCTTTCTTT.

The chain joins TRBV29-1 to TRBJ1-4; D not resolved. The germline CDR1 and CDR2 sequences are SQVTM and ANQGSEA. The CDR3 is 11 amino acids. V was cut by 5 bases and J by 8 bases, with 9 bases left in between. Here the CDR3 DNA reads TGCAGCGTTATGCCGGGGGAAAAACTGTTTTTT. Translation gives CSVMPGEKLFF.

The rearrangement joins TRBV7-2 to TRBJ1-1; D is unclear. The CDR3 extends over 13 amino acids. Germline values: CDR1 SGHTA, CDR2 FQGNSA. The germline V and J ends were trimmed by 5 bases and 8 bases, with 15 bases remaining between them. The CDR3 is CASSQGLGLEAFF. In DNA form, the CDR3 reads TGTGCCAGCAGCCAAGGGTTAGGCCTAGAAGCTTTCTTT.

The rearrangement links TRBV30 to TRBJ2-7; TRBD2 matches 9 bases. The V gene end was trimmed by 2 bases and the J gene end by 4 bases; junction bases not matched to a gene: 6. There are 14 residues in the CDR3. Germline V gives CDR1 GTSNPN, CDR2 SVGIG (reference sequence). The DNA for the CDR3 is TGTGCCTGGAGTCGGCGGGGGGGCTGGTACGAGCAGTACTTC. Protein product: CAWSRRGGWYEQYF.

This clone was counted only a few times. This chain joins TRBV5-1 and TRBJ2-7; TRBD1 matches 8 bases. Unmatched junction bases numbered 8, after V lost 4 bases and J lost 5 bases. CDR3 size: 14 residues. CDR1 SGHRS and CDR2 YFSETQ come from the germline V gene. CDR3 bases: TGCGCCAGCAGCCCCGGACAGGGTCTCAACGAGCAGTACTTC. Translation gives CASSPGQGLNEQYF. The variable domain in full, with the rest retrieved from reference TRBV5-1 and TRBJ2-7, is KAGVTQTPRYLIKTRGQQVTLSCSPISGHRSVSWYQQTPGQGLQFLFEYFSETQRNKGNFPGRFSGRQFSNSRSEMNVSTLELGDSALYLCASSPGQGLNEQYFGPGTRLTVT.

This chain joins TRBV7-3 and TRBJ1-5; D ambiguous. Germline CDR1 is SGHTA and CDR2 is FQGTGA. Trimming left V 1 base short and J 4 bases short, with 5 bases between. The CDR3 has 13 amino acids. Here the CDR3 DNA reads TGTGCCAGCAGCTTAAAGGGAAATCAGCCCCAGCATTTT. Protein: CASSLKGNQPQHF.

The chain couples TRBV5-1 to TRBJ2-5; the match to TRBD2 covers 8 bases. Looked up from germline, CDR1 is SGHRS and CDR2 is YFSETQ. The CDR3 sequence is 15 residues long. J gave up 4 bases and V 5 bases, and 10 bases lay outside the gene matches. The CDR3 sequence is CASRGREGRRETQYF. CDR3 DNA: TGCGCCAGCAGAGGTCGGGAGGGGAGGAGAGAGACCCAGTACTTC.

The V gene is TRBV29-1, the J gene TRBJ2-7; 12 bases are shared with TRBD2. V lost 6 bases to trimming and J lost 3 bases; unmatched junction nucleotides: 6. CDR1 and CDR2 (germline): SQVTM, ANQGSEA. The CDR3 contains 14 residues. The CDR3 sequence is CSVRPSGGVYEQYF. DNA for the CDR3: TGCAGCGTGCGTCCTAGCGGGGGGGTCTACGAGCAGTACTTC.

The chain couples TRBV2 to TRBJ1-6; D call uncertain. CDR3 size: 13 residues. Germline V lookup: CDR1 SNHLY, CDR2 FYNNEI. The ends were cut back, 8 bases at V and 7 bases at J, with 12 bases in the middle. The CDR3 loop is CASHPSENSPLHF. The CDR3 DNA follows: TGTGCCAGCCACCCTTCCGAGAATTCACCCCTCCACTTT.